This section outlines one T cell receptor (beta chain) sequence together with its context. Its antigen is unidentified. All donors participated as healthy donors of bone marrow. Unmatched junction bases numbered 4, after V lost 5 bases and J lost 1 base. Looked up from germline, CDR1 is SSHAT and CDR2 is FNYEAQ (reference sequence). This CDR3 has 14 residues. This sample stems from a study of cytomegalovirus exposure and HLA in healthy donors. About the research overall: Among several hundred genotyped donors, roughly 80% fell in the Caucasian-associated ancestry cluster.

This PCR relied on a set of 60 Vbeta primers and 13 Jbeta primers. Assay: immunoSEQ multiplex PCR; the TCRdb copy retains only in-frame clones and omits some. Of around 140,000 clones listed, roughly 71% are singletons. General study results and limits: Later genetic work tied a missense DCLRE1C variant to beta-chain V and J trimming. Being productive about 90% or about 30% of the time was typical of most TCR beta V segments in an earlier analysis.

The sample comprised PBMCs. This receptor was obtained from a man between 25 and 39 years old in good health and CMV-seronegative. The genes are TRBV7-7 and TRBJ2-5; 7 bases are shared with TRBD2. The DNA of the CDR3 is TGTGCCAGCAGCCAAACTAGCGCCCAAGAGACCCAGTACTTC. Residues: CASSQTSAQETQYF.